The 10 T cell receptor beta chains below come from one sample, sequenced in a study of cytomegalovirus exposure and HLA in healthy donors. The PCR used 60 Vbeta and 13 Jbeta primers. Profiling relied on immunoSEQ multiplex PCR, and the TCRdb table lists in-frame clones only, not all of them. Of roughly 150,000 clones listed, 80% to 90% are singletons. Source material: PBMCs. Receptors originate from a young woman in good health and CMV-seronegative.

This clone has just one count. The chain is built from TRBV5-4 and TRBJ2-7; TRBD1 matches at 9 bases. Germline-derived CDR1 and CDR2 are SGHNT and YYREEE (reference sequence). The CDR3 has 14 amino acids. The J segment lost 1 base and the V segment lost 4 bases, leaving 3 bases of the junction unmatched. The CDR3 sequence is CASSVDRGSYEQYF. The CDR3 nucleotides read TGTGCCAGCAGCGTGGACAGGGGATCCTACGAGCAGTACTTC.

V and J are TRBV15 and TRBJ1-3; D is perhaps TRBD1 (6 bases). Trimming cost V 1 base and J 0 bases, with 22 bases left between them. Germline values: CDR1 LNHNV, CDR2 YYDKDF (reference sequence). This CDR3 region has 20 residues. CDR3 loop: CATSRGHTQGSSFSGNTIYF. CDR3 in DNA: TGTGCCACCAGCAGAGGACACACACAGGGCTCAAGCTTCTCTGGAAACACCATATATTTT.

The DNA of the CDR3 is TGTGCCAGCAGCCGGGGAGGAGGGCCCAGTGAGCAGTTCTTC. It is translated as CASSRGGGPSEQFF. The V gene is TRBV7-3, the J gene TRBJ2-1; D is perhaps TRBD2 (6 bases). The length of the CDR3 is 14 residues. Germline V gene lookup returns CDR1 SGHTA and CDR2 FQGTGA. V dropped 5 bases and J dropped 9 bases, with 17 bases sitting between them.

The chain joins TRBV5-1 to TRBJ2-2, with TRBD1 matching 9 bases. CDR1 SGHRS and CDR2 YFSETQ come from the germline V gene. Trimming removed 5 bases from V and 3 bases from J; junction bases left unmatched: 5. The CDR3 loop spans 15 amino acids. The CDR3 DNA sequence: TGCGCCAGCAGTTCGACAGGGGGTGACACCGGGGAGCTGTTTTTT. Residues: CASSSTGGDTGELFF.

The J gene is TRBJ2-2, the V gene TRBV6-4; 8 positions match TRBD1. The CDR3 sequence is 13 residues long. Germline V CDR1 and CDR2: MRHNA, SNTAGT. The V gene end was trimmed by 3 bases and the J gene end by 6 bases; junction bases not matched to a gene: 0. The CDR3 DNA follows: TGTGCCAGCAGTGAACAGGGGGCCGGGGAGCTGTTTTTT. This encodes CASSEQGAGELFF.

The genes are TRBV19 and TRBJ2-6; 7 bases are a match to TRBD1. The V and J ends lost 6 bases and 0 bases, in that order; junction bases with no gene match: 14. Looked up from germline, CDR1 is LNHDA and CDR2 is SQIVND (reference sequence). This CDR3 region has 19 residues. This CDR3 is CASSPGTALPSSGANVLTF. The CDR3 DNA follows: TGTGCCAGTAGCCCTGGGACAGCACTACCGAGCTCTGGGGCCAACGTCCTGACTTTC.

The chain uses TRBV21-1 and TRBJ2-7; the D call of TRBD1 is as the table states it, not checked on the DNA. TRBV21-1 is marked as a pseudogene. The CDR3 has 14 amino acids. The CDR3 DNA sequence: TGTGCCAGCACCCCCGGGACAGGGAACCACGAGCAGTACTTC. It is translated as CASTPGTGNHEQYF.

This chain connects TRBV5-6 to TRBJ2-1; D is possibly TRBD1 (5 bases). Trimming cost V 2 bases and J 4 bases, with 19 bases left between them. The germline gives CDR1 SGHDT, CDR2 YYEEEE. The CDR3 extends over 17 amino acids. CDR3 in DNA: TGTGCCAGCAGCTTACTTTATCCGAGGCAGGGATACAATGAGCAGTTCTTC. Protein product: CASSLLYPRQGYNEQFF.

The chain carries TRBV7-6 and TRBJ2-7; 7 nucleotides agree with TRBD1. CDR1 is SGHVS and CDR2 is FNYEAQ in the germline V gene. This CDR3 has 14 amino acids. V trimming: 8 bases; J trimming: 0 bases; junction bases outside the gene matches: 7. CDR3 sequence: CASAQQGVSYEQYF. The CDR3 nucleotides are TGTGCCAGCGCACAGCAGGGGGTCTCCTACGAGCAGTACTTC.

The chain couples TRBV21-1 to TRBJ2-7; TRBD2 reflects the table's D call only, with no check against the DNA. TRBV21-1 is a pseudogene locus. This CDR3 is 15 amino acids long. This chain's CDR3 is CASSKGGTWRTEQYF. DNA for the CDR3: TGTGCCAGCAGCAAAGGCGGGACTTGGCGTACCGAGCAGTACTTC.